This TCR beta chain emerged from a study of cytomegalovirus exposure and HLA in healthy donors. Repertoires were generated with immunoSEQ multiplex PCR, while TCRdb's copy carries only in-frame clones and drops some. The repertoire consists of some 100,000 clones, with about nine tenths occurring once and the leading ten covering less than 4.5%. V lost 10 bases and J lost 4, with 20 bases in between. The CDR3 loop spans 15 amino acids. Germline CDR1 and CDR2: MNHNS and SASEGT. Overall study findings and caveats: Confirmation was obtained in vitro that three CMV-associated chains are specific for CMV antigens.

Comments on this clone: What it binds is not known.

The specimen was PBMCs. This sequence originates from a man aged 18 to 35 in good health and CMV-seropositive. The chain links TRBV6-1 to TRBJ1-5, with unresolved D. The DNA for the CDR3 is TGTGCCACCGTCCGAGGGAGTATGGGTAATCAGCCCCAGCATTTT. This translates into CATVRGSMGNQPQHF.